This T cell receptor (beta chain) was recorded in a study of OX40 agonist ivuxolimab in advanced cancers. For context, the study as a whole: Ivuxolimab was an agonistic, fully human IgG2 monoclonal antibody directed against OX40 (CD134), a costimulatory receptor. Patients were allowed to have had prior anti-PD-1, anti-PD-L1 or anti-CTLA-4 therapy, and approximately 40% of the dose-escalation patients had previously received checkpoint inhibitors. The dose-escalation cohort was about 83% male with a mean age of about 60 years, ranging from roughly 20 to 80. Peripheral TCRbeta sequencing aimed to test whether ivuxolimab altered TCR sequence diversity and caused clonal T-cell expansion. Of the roughly 51 dose-escalation patients, hepatocellular carcinoma was present in 19, melanoma in about 15, renal cell carcinoma in 9 and head and neck cancer in 9. The paper describes the monotherapy dose-escalation part (N of about 50 patients) of the phase I trial of ivuxolimab. Intravenous ivuxolimab was administered to patients every 2 weeks at six dose levels: 0.01, 0.1, 0.3, 1.5, 3 and 10 mg/kg. Three dose-escalation patients achieved partial responses, one with hepatocellular carcinoma and two with cutaneous melanoma. Study-level results and caveats: Low levels of normalized T-cell clonal expansion were also shown by some nonresponding patients. At doses of 0.1 to 3.0 mg/kg, clonal expansion of both CD4+ and CD8+ T cells in blood was seen between baseline and week 6. In partial responders in the 0.1-3.0 mg/kg groups, normalized peripheral clonal expansion was found to be among the lowest, especially among CD8+ T cells. Which antigens the clonally expanded peripheral T cells were specific for was not determined. After ivuxolimab, expanded clones were on average more numerous among CD8+ T cells than among CD4+ T cells.

Including cysteine and phenylalanine, the CDR3 has 14 amino acids. The sequence is cut down to CDR3 DNA, 42 bases in frame from base 1. V has 6 bases trimmed and J has 7 bases trimmed; junction bases matching no gene number 8. The germline V gene yields SGHNT for CDR1 and YENEEA for CDR2. To sequence the TCRbeta CDR3 region, genomic DNA was isolated from the sorted cells. The immunoSEQ Assay was used to sequence the TCRbeta CDR3 regions. TCRdb carries this immuneACCESS record with in-frame sequences only. Its versions omit some clonotypes, under half of them owing to an unresolved V gene in the studies checked, with the rest unexplained. The sample yields approximately 77,000 clones; about 93% were counted once. Of the sample, approximately 0.32% is held by the ten largest clones. Patients with autoimmune disease history or receiving systemic immunosuppression were excluded from the trial. Peripheral blood for TCR sequencing was collected from all dose cohorts at baseline, on cycle 4 day 1, and on cycle 7 day 1. The samples were taken from a phase I, first-in-human, multicenter, open-label dose-escalation trial of ivuxolimab. The trial enrolled adults with locally advanced or metastatic head and neck squamous cell, hepatocellular, melanoma or renal cell carcinoma. Before TCR sequencing, CD4+ T cells and CD8+ T cells were sorted from peripheral blood as separate populations.

As regards this clone: It lacks a known antigen. Base quality data are lacking; no much larger clone is found one base away.

Sequenced here: CD4+ or CD8+ T cells sorted from blood, sampled in a trial of the OX40 agonist ivuxolimab. The rearranged segments are TRBV11-3 and TRBJ2-2; TRBD2 matches 7 bases in the middle. The clonotype was recovered from an adult with an advanced solid tumor such as melanoma, head and neck, liver or kidney cancer. CDR3 region: CASRRERDLGELFF. The nucleotide sequence reads as follows: TGTGCCAGCAGACGAGAGCGGGATCTCGGGGAGCTGTTTTTT.